This T cell receptor (beta chain) derives from a study of CD8+ T cells in alopecia areata. Points from the study as a whole: Between patients, shared TCR sequences were less clear than in mice. This was possibly due in part to HLA diversity in the patient population. Sequences from scalp samples also cover resident alphabeta T cells of normal skin. Affected lesional scalp, above all in alopecia totalis/universalis, was more clonal than normal scalp.

Sorted out of PBMCs were CD4+ T cells and CD8+ T cells. Following RNA extraction, reverse transcription yielded cDNA that acted as the sequencing template. The repertoire was sequenced with immunoSEQ multiplex PCR; TCRdb's copy has only in-frame clones and lacks some. The repertoire holds around 150,000 clones, with 55% as singletons. A note on this clone: What it binds is not known. The limits of the CDR3 on the DNA are not certain, so only TCRdb's listed CDR3 is given.

The origin of this receptor is a human donor in good health. The sequenced sample was CD4+ T cells sorted from blood.

CDR3 sequence: CASSLNSGQGAETQYF. The chain links TRBV5-4 to TRBJ2-5; the listed D gene, TRBD1, was not tested against the DNA. CDR1 SGHNT and CDR2 YYREEE come from the germline V gene (reference sequence). The CDR3 spans 16 amino acids, including both terminal residues.